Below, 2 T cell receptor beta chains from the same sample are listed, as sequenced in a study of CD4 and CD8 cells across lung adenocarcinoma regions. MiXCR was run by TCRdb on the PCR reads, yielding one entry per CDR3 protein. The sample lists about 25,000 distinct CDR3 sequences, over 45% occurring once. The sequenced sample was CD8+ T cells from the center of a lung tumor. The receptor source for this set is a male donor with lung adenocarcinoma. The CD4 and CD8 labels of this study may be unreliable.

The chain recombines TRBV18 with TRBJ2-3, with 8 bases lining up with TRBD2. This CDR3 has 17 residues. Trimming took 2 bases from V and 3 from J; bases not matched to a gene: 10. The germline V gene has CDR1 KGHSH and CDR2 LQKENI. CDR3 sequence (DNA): TGTGCCAGCTCACCAAAGCGGGAGTTAGGGGCAACAGATACGCAGTATTTT. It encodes CASSPKRELGATDTQYF.

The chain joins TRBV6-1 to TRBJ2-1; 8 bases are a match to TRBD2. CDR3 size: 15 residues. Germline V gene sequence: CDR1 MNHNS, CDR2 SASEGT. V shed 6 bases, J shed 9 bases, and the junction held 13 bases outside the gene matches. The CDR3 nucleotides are TGTGCCAGCAGCAAACCGGGACTAGGGGTGAGTGAGCAGTTCTTC. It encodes CASSKPGLGVSEQFF.